This T cell receptor (beta chain) was observed in a study of T-cell memory formation after mild COVID-19. The CDR3 has 14 amino acids. From germline, CDR1 is LGHDT and CDR2 YNNKEL (reference sequence). V lost 0 bases and J 8 bases, leaving 13 bases between the germline ends. TCRdb processed the 5' RACE reads anew with MiXCR; each CDR3 protein has one entry. The sample holds 110,000 to 150,000 distinct CDR3 sequences, more than 13% seen once. This clonotype was recorded a few times. This clonotype was obtained from an adult woman who had mild COVID-19 (a few samples of this study predate the infection). Cell type and time point are not known. This chain joins TRBV3-1 and TRBJ1-2; no definite D call. Sequenced: PBMCs or a T cell subset sorted from them (not recorded which). The CDR3 DNA sequence: TGTGCCAGCAGCCAAGATAGGGCAGCTAACGGCTACACCTTC. Translated, it gives CASSQDRAANGYTF.